The TCR beta chain under discussion was sequenced for a study of shared clonotypes between healthy human individuals. General study results and limits: Rarefaction curves obtained for sorted subsets showed sequencing incomplete despite large depth.

The data were produced by immunoSEQ multiplex PCR, yet TCRdb's version contains in-frame clones alone and is incomplete. The repertoire has around 610,000 clones, about 96% of them found once; the top ten carry 0.11%. Details on this clone: What it recognizes is unknown.

CD45RO-negative cells were positively selected for CCR7, leaving out terminally differentiated effector memory CD45RA+ cells. Per the germline V gene, CDR1 is SNHLY and CDR2 is FYNNEI. The CDR3 is 15 amino acids. V shed 5 bases, J shed 3 bases, and the junction held 4 bases outside the gene matches. The genes are TRBV2 and TRBJ2-3; 11 bases line up with TRBD1. This TCR was recovered from a woman aged 25 to 39 in good health. The sample was naive CD8+ T cells sorted from blood. For the CDR3, the DNA is TGTGCCAGCAGTAAAGGACAGGGGGCTACAGATACGCAGTATTTT. Translated: CASSKGQGATDTQYF.